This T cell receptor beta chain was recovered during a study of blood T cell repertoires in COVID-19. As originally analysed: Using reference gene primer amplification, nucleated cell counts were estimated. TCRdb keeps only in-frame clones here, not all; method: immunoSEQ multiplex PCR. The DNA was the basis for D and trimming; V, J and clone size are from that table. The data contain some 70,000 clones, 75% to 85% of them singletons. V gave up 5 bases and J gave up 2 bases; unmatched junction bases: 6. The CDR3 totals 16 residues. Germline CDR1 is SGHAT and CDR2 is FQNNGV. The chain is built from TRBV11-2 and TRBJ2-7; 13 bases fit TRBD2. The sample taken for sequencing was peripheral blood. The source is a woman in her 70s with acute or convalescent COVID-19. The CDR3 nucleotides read TGTGCCAGCAGCGTTCAACTAGCGGGAGGGGCCTACGAGCAGTACTTC. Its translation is CASSVQLAGGAYEQYF.